This T cell receptor (beta chain) was recorded in a study of identical twins. Study outcomes and limitations: Monozygotic twin pairs showed more out-of-frame TCR alpha sharing than models estimated. Out-of-frame alpha sequences shared between twins exhibited an excess of low generation probability. Weaker excess sharing between twins was seen in beta out-of-frame sequences.

The CDR3 is 15 amino acids. Germline V gene sequence: CDR1 SSHAT, CDR2 FNYEAQ (reference sequence). Via MiXCR, TCRdb re-called the 5' RACE reads, giving one row per CDR3 protein. The sample carries a few hundred thousand distinct CDR3 sequences, approximately 9.6% recorded once. A word on this clonotype: Its target is unknown. An end of the junction does not agree with germline; a read error may underlie this.

Separately, the same data were catalogued under a study of yellow fever vaccine responses in identical twins.

The TCR was taken from a woman under 30 in good health. The J gene is TRBJ2-3, the V gene TRBV7-7, with 9 nucleotides matching TRBD1. Material: PBMCs. The CDR3 bases are TGTGCTAGCAGCGCCGGGACAGGGAACACAGATACGCAGTATTTT. Its protein product is CASSAGTGNTDTQYF.